This T cell receptor beta chain was captured in a study of CD8 T cells in ankylosing spondylitis. General study points: A motif of eight highly homologous TCR beta variants was seen as apparently characteristic of ankylosing spondylitis blood.

CDR1 MDHEN and CDR2 SYDVKM come from the germline V gene. With 5 bases clipped from V and 8 bases from J, the junction kept 14 bases outside the gene matches. The CDR3 contains 16 residues. TCRdb redid the calling of the 5' RACE reads with MiXCR, one entry per CDR3 protein. The table shows some 840,000 distinct CDR3 sequences, with over 9.5% occurring only once. Concerning this clonotype: The antigen remains unidentified.

This sequence was found in a male donor with ankylosing spondylitis. Sequencing used blood, either unsorted or a sorted T cell fraction (not recorded which). The chain recombines TRBV28 with TRBJ1-4; TRBD1 aligns across 7 bases. CDR3 residues: CASSPLQGSTPEKLFF. For the CDR3, the DNA is TGTGCCAGCAGTCCCCTACAGGGGTCCACCCCAGAAAAACTGTTTTTT.